This T cell receptor (beta chain) was captured by sequencing in a study of blood T cell repertoires in COVID-19 (dated by TCRdb to 2020 to 2021). Background on the whole study: The collaborator samples originated in the United States, Italy and Spain and spanned the acute and convalescent phases of COVID-19. The prospective study material was composed of cDNA or gDNA derived from T cells, B-cell-depleted T cells, or PBMCs. Subjects who had been exposed to COVID-19, were actively infected with it, or had recovered from it provided the deeply sampled blood TCRbeta repertoires that made up the dataset. The repertoires were released in a freely available public database intended as a resource for research on the immune response to SARS-CoV-2. The samples were drawn from two sources: the first 160 participants of the ongoing ImmuneRACE study, and 1,000 to 1,500 subjects contributed by 6 global collaborators. A de-identified subject ID, COVID-19 status, age in years and sex were almost always included in the sample metadata. Where available, HLA class I and class II types were taken from metadata supplied by the sample provider and were not determined by assay-based typing. Study-level results and caveats: The amount of clinical and demographic metadata varied by source and participant and was provided uncurated.

Collaborating institutions collected whole blood in K2EDTA tubes following their own protocols. For TCRbeta analysis, collaborators shipped samples as frozen whole blood, isolated PBMCs, or DNA extracted from either of those sample types. The germline V gene specifies KGHSH as CDR1 and LQKENI as CDR2. The CDR3 contains 14 residues, cysteine and phenylalanine counted. This entry keeps only the CDR3 DNA: 42 bases, framed from base 1. V and J lose 8 bases and 7 bases, and a span of 18 bases separates them. TCRbeta CDR3 regions were amplified from genomic DNA by means of the immunoSEQ Assay, a bias-controlled multiplex PCR. The study's processing was this. The number of nucleated cells in each sample was estimated by amplification of reference gene primers within the assay. Sequence reads were collapsed and filtered to measure the absolute abundance of every unique TCRbeta CDR3 rearrangement. For each sample, productive Simpson clonality was calculated as the square root of Simpson's diversity index over productive rearrangements. Held by TCRdb, this immuneACCESS table contains in-frame sequences only and omits some clones. Under half of the omission traces to an unresolved V gene where checked; the cause of the rest is unknown. Clonal size and the V and J genes are those of that table, whereas D and trimming came from the DNA. The sample includes roughly 120,000 clones, with about 80% observed a single time. The ten largest clonotypes hold roughly 5.6% of the sample.

A few counts support this clone. This receptor's antigen is unknown. No much larger clone exists at a distance of one base, and base qualities are not known. This TCR was recovered from a man aged 65-85 years with acute or convalescent COVID-19. The specimen sequenced was peripheral blood. The rearranged segments are TRBV18 and TRBJ2-1; 7 matching bases give a weak D call of TRBD1. CDR3 reads: CASSRGAPTNEQFF. In nucleotide form, the sequence is TGTGCCAGCAGCAGGGGGGCCCCTACGAATGAGCAGTTCTTC. The reference TRBV18 and TRBJ2-1 proteins fill in what lies around the CDR3, so the full variable domain reads NAGVMQNPRHLVRRRGQEARLRCSPMKGHSHVYWYRQLPEEGLKFMVYLQKENIIDESGMPKERFSAEFPKEGPSILRIQQVVRGDSAAYFCASSRGAPTNEQFFGPGTRLTVL.